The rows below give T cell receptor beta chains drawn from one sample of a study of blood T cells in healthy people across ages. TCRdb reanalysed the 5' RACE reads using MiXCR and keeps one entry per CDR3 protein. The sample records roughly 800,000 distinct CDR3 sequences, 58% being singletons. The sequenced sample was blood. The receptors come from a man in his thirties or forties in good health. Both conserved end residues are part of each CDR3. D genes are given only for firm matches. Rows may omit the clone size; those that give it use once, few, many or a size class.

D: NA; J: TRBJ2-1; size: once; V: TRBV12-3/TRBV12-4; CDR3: CASTSDTTYNEQFF; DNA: TGTGCCAGCACGAGCGATACAACCTACAATGAGCAGTTCTTC
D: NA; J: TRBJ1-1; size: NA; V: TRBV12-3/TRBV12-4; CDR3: CASSLTPWNTEAFF; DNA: TGTGCCAGCAGTTTGACTCCTTGGAACACTGAAGCTTTCTTT
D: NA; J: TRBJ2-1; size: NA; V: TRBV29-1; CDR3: CSVEDWRPYNEQFF; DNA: TGCAGCGTTGAAGACTGGCGGCCCTACAATGAGCAGTTCTTC
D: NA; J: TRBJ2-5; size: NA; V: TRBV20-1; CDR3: CSATGYSYNEQYF; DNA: TGCAGTGCTACAGGATATAGTTACAATGAGCAGTACTTC
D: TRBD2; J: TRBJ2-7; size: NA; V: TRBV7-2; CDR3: CASSFSGGGSSSYEQYF; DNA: TGTGCCAGCAGCTTCAGCGGGGGGGGTTCGAGCTCCTACGAGCAGTACTTC
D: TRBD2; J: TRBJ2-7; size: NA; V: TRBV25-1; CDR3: CASSISGGPGTYEQYF; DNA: TGTGCCAGCAGTATAAGCGGGGGACCGGGAACCTACGAGCAGTACTTC
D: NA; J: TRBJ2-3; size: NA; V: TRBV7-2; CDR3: CASSTQLVGTQYF; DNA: TGTGCCAGCAGCACTCAACTAGTTGGTACGCAGTATTTT
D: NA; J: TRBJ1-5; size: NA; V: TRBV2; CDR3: CASSDRGTKEPQHF; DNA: TGTGCCAGCAGCGATCGGGGCACCAAGGAGCCCCAGCATTTT
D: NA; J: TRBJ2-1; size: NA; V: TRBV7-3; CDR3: CASSSNREGQFF; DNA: TGTGCCAGCAGCTCAAACAGGGAGGGGCAGTTCTTC
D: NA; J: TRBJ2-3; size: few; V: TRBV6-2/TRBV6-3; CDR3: CASCIRNTDTQYF; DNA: TGTGCCAGCTGTATCCGGAACACAGATACGCAGTATTTT
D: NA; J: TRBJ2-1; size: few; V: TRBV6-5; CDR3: CASSYNWRGPHEQFF; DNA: TGTGCCAGCAGTTACAACTGGCGGGGGCCCCATGAGCAGTTCTTC
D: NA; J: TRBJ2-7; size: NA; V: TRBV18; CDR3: CASSINRGGDEQYF; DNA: TGTGCCAGCTCAATAAACAGGGGAGGGGACGAGCAGTACTTC
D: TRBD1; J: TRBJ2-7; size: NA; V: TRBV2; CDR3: CASSLQGSGEQYF; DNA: TGTGCCAGCAGCTTACAGGGGTCGGGCGAGCAGTACTTC
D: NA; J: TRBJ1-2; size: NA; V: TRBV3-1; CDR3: CASSQAGSPSGGGYTF; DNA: TGTGCCAGCAGCCAAGCAGGATCTCCTTCGGGCGGTGGCTACACCTTC
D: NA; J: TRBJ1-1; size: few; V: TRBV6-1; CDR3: CASSVTTNTEAFF; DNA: TGTGCCAGCAGTGTGACCACGAACACTGAAGCTTTCTTT
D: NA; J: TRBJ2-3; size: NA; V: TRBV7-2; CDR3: CASSKLSPSTDTQYF; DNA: TGTGCCAGCAGCAAGCTATCCCCTAGCACAGATACGCAGTATTTT
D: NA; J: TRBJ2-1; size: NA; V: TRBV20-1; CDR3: CSAIYYEQFF; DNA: TGCAGTGCTATCTACTATGAGCAGTTCTTC
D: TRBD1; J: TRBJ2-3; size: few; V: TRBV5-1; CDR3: CASSEIPGQGTDTQYF; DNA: TGCGCCAGCAGCGAAATACCGGGACAGGGTACAGATACGCAGTATTTT
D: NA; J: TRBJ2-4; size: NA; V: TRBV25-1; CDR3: CASSGYTAKNIQYF; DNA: TGTGCCAGCAGTGGATACACCGCCAAAAACATTCAGTACTTC
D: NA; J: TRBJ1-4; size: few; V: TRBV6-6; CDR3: CASSYVRDRGEKLFF; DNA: TGTGCCAGCAGTTACGTGAGGGATAGGGGTGAAAAACTGTTTTTT
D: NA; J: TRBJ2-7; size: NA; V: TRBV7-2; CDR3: CASSALPGRTTYNEQYF; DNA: TGTGCCAGCAGCGCGCTCCCAGGGCGGACCACCTACAATGAGCAGTACTTC
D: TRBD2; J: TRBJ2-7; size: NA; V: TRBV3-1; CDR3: CASSPDGLATYEQYF; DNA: TGTGCCAGCAGCCCCGATGGACTAGCAACCTACGAGCAGTACTTC
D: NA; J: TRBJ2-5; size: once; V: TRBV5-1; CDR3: CASSRSPTETQYF; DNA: TGCGCCAGCAGCAGGTCCCCAACGGAGACCCAGTACTTC
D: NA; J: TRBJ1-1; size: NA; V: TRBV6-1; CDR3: CASSGDTTEAFF; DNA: TGTGCCAGCAGTGGGGACACCACTGAAGCTTTCTTT
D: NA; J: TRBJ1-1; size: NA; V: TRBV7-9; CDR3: CASSSTTGKGTTEAFF; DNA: TGTGCCAGCAGCTCGACAACAGGGAAGGGTACCACTGAAGCTTTCTTT
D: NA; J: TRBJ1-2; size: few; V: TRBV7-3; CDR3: CASSPSGLGGYTF; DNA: TGTGCCAGCAGCCCCTCAGGGCTCGGGGGCTACACCTTC
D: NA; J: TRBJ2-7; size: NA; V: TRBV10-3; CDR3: CAIRPRESYEQYF; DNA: TGTGCCATCAGGCCCCGGGAGTCCTACGAGCAGTACTTC
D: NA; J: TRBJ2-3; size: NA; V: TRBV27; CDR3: CASSEDRRWGDTQYF; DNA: TGTGCCAGCAGTGAAGACAGGCGCTGGGGGGATACGCAGTATTTT
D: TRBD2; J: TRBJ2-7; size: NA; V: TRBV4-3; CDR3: CASSQSCTSGGGSQYF; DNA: TGCGCCAGCAGCCAAAGCTGCACTAGCGGAGGGGGGTCCCAGTACTTC
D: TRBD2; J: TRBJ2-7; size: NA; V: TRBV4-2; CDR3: CASSQDFNAGLAAYEQYF; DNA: TGTGCCAGCAGCCAAGATTTCAACGCGGGGCTAGCGGCCTACGAGCAGTACTTC
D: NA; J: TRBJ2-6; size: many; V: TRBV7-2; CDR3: CASSLVRQAFTPNVLTF; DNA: TGTGCCAGCAGCTTAGTTAGGCAGGCTTTCACACCCAACGTCCTGACTTTC
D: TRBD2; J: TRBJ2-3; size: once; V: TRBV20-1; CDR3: CSALGPGLAGGTDTQYF; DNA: TGCAGTGCTCTCGGACCAGGACTAGCGGGAGGCACAGATACGCAGTATTTT
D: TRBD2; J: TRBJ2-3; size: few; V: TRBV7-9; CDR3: CASSYAGGLAVSDTQYF; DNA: TGTGCCAGCAGCTATGCGGGGGGACTAGCAGTATCAGATACGCAGTATTTT
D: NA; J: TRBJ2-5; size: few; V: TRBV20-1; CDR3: CSAEPLGQQETQYF; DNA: TGCAGTGCGGAACCACTAGGGCAACAAGAGACCCAGTACTTC
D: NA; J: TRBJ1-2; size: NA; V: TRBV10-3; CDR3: CAISGTESGGYTF; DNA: TGTGCCATCAGTGGAACGGAGTCTGGTGGCTACACCTTC
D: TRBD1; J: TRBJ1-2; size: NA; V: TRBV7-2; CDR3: CASSWTGSVYGYTF; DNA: TGTGCCAGCAGCTGGACAGGCTCTGTCTATGGCTACACCTTC
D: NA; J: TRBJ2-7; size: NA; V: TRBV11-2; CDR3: CASSFGEGSYEQYF; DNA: TGTGCCAGCAGCTTTGGTGAGGGCTCCTACGAGCAGTACTTC
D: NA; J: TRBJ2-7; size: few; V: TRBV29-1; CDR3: CSVSGWNEVYEQYF; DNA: TGCAGCGTTTCCGGTTGGAACGAGGTTTACGAGCAGTACTTC
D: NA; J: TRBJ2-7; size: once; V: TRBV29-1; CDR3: CSVEGPGTTYEQYF; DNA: TGCAGCGTTGAAGGTCCGGGAACCACCTACGAGCAGTACTTC
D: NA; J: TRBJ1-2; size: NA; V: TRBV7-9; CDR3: CASSLRANYGYTF; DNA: TGTGCCAGCAGCTTACGGGCTAACTATGGCTACACCTTC
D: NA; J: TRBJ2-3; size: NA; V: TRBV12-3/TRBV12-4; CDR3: CASIRTGMGRATQYF; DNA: TGTGCCAGCATTCGCACAGGGATGGGACGGGCGACGCAGTATTTT
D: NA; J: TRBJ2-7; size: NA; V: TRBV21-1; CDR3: CASSFGLGQLAYEQYF; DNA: TGTGCCAGCAGCTTCGGATTGGGACAACTAGCCTACGAGCAGTACTTC
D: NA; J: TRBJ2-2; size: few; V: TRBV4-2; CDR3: CASSPGQMNTGELFF; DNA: TGTGCCAGCAGCCCAGGACAGATGAACACCGGGGAGCTGTTTTTT
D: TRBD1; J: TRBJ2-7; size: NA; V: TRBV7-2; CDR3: CASRRNTGGHYEQYF; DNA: TGTGCCAGCAGACGAAACACAGGGGGCCACTACGAGCAGTACTTC
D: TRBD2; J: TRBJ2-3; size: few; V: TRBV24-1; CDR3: CATSDPTSGGRSDTQYF; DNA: TGTGCCACCAGTGACCCTACTAGCGGAGGGAGGTCAGATACGCAGTATTTT
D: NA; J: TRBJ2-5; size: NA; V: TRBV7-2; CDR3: CASSLVAGRETQYF; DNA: TGTGCCAGCAGCTTAGTGGCAGGGCGAGAGACCCAGTACTTC